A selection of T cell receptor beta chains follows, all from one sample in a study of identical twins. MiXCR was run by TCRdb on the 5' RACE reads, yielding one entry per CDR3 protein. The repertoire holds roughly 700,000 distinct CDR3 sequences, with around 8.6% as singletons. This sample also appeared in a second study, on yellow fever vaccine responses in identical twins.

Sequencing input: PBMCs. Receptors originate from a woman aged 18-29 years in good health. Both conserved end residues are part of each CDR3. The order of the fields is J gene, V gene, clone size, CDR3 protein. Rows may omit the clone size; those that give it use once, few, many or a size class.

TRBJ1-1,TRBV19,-,CASSIRAQRTEAFF
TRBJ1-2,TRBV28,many,CASSPWGQNYGYTF
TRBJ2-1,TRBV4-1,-,CASSQEVSSYNEQFF
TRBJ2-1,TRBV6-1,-,CASSPLKPGTSGRASEQFF
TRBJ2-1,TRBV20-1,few,CSARRPGLAGKYNEQFF
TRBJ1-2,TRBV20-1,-,CSARATGTGNYGYTF
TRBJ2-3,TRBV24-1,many,CATSEPYSGTSTDTQYF
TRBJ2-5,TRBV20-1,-,CSAFSGAQETQYF
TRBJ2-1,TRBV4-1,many,CASSQDTNASESPYNEQFF
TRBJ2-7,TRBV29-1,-,CSVISGGSYEQYF
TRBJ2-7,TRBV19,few,CASKARQGAYEQYF
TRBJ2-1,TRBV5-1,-,CASSLVSGVSYNEQFF
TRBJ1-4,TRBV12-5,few,CASGLLPRQGPNEKLFF
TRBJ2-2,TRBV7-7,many,CASSTRDTNTGELFF
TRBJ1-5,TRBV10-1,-,CASSEQGGFDQPQHF
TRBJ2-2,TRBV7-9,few,CASSLGTSGNGELFF
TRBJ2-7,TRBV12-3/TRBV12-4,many,CASSHRDREPYEQYF
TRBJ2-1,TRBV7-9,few,CASSLFLPSYNEQFF